The rows below give T cell receptor beta chains drawn from one sample of a study of T cells in localized non-small cell lung cancer. Sequencing used immunoSEQ multiplex PCR; TCRdb keeps in-frame clones, though not all of them. The sample lists roughly 61,000 clones, 81% occurring once. The specimen was PBMCs, collected before any cancer treatment. The source is a man aged 35 to 69 with stage II lung adenocarcinoma. Each CDR3 is given with its conserved first and last residue. The order of the fields is D gene, V gene, clone size, J gene, CDR3 DNA, CDR3 protein. The D gene is left open where the match is weak. Clone size appears in some rows only: once, few, many, or a class for an expanded clone.

.,TRBV11-3,few,TRBJ2-5,TGTGCCAGCAGCGTTGACAGTCAGGAGACCCAGTACTTC,CASSVDSQETQYF
.,TRBV30,.,TRBJ2-1,TGTGCCTGGAGTGTTCTCGGGAGTTCCTACAATGAGCAGTTCTTC,CAWSVLGSSYNEQFF
TRBD2,TRBV10-1,.,TRBJ2-1,TGCGCCAGCAGTGGCGGGACTACCTACAATGAGCAGTTCTTC,CASSGGTTYNEQFF
TRBD2,TRBV6-5,.,TRBJ2-1,TGTGCCAGCAGCTTCCTTGGGACTAGCGCCCGAACGCAGTTCTTC,CASSFLGTSARTQFF
.,TRBV2,.,TRBJ1-4,TGTGCCAGCAGTGAAGCGATGGGGGATCCGTTTAATGAAAAACTGTTTTTT,CASSEAMGDPFNEKLFF
TRBD2,TRBV6-5,.,TRBJ2-7,TGTGCCAGCAGGACTAGCGGGAGTACGAACGAGCAGTACTTC,CASRTSGSTNEQYF
TRBD1,TRBV5-1,.,TRBJ2-2,TGCGCCAGCAGCCCGGGGACAGGCACTACGAACACCGGGGAGCTGTTTTTT,CASSPGTGTTNTGELFF
TRBD1,TRBV2,once,TRBJ2-3,TGTGCCAGCTCGACAGGGACAGATACGCAGTATTTT,CASSTGTDTQYF
TRBD2,TRBV6-5,.,TRBJ2-7,TGTGCCAGCAGTTACAGTAGCGGGCCCCTGGACGAGCAGTACTTC,CASSYSSGPLDEQYF
.,TRBV21-1,.,TRBJ1-1,TGTGCCAGCAGCAAAGTGGCCGTTCGAGGCTGCAGGACAAACACTGAAGCTTTCTTT,CASSKVAVRGCRTNTEAFF
TRBD1,TRBV6-1,few,TRBJ2-7,TGTGCCAGCAGTGAACGGGGGACAGGGTGGCAGTACTTC,CASSERGTGWQYF
.,TRBV7-2,.,TRBJ2-2,TGTGCCAGCAGCGCGGGGCAGCACACCGGGGAGCTGTTTTTT,CASSAGQHTGELFF
.,TRBV4-3,.,TRBJ1-1,TGCGCCAGCAGCCAAGATTCCCGGGGTGGAGGGCTTGAAGCTTTCTTT,CASSQDSRGGGLEAFF
.,TRBV4-2,.,TRBJ1-2,TGTGCCAGCAGCCATCTCGGACAGTCTAACTATGGCTACACCTTC,CASSHLGQSNYGYTF
.,TRBV11-3,.,TRBJ2-7,TGTGCCAGCAGCTTATCCCGTTACGAGCAGTACTTC,CASSLSRYEQYF
.,TRBV7-3,.,TRBJ2-5,TGTGCCAGCAGCCTGCGCAGGCAAGAGACCCAGTACTTC,CASSLRRQETQYF
TRBD2,TRBV11-2,.,TRBJ2-3,TGTGCCAGCAGCTGGACTAGCGGGCTGGCCACAGATACGCAGTATTTT,CASSWTSGLATDTQYF
.,TRBV23-1,.,TRBJ1-5,TGCGCCAGCAGTCCCCCTGTTGCCCCCAATCAGCCCCAGCATTTT,CASSPPVAPNQPQHF
TRBD1,TRBV30,.,TRBJ2-7,TGTGCCTGGACCCGTACCGGGACAGCCTCCTACGAGCAGTACTTC,CAWTRTGTASYEQYF
.,TRBV5-1,.,TRBJ2-7,TGCGCCAGCAGCCCTATACGGGACCTAGACTACGAGCAGTACTTC,CASSPIRDLDYEQYF
.,TRBV4-3,.,TRBJ2-5,TGCGCCAGCAGCCAAGAACGAGGGGCTGGGGGGACCCAGTACTTC,CASSQERGAGGTQYF
.,TRBV5-4,.,TRBJ2-5,TGTGCCAGCAGCTCACACCGCGGAGAGACCCAGTACTTC,CASSSHRGETQYF
TRBD2,TRBV7-9,once,TRBJ2-5,TGTGCCAGCAGCCCCGGGCTAGCGGGAGCACAAGAGACCCAGTACTTC,CASSPGLAGAQETQYF
TRBD1,TRBV5-1,.,TRBJ1-2,TGCGCCAGCAGCTTGGGGCAGGGGGCGGTCGGGGACCGCGGCTACACCTTC,CASSLGQGAVGDRGYTF
.,TRBV27,once,TRBJ2-7,TGTGCCAGCAGCCGTCTGGGGGGCTACGAGCAGTACTTC,CASSRLGGYEQYF